A single sample is the source of the 31 T cell receptor beta chains below, sequenced in a study of T cell repertoires in cytomegalovirus infection. TCRdb re-analysed the reads in MiXCR, keeping a single row per CDR3 protein. The sample contains approximately 770,000 distinct CDR3 sequences, almost 30% of which appear only once. Their antigen targets remain unknown. Source: cultured CD8+ T cells from PBMCs, taken from culture after CMV antigen stimulation. The origin of the receptors is a human donor in good health (CMV status not recorded). Some clones in this sample may be carry-over from other donors' samples.

The CDR3 protein is CASSYGGTGRSEQYV. DNA for the CDR3: TGTGCCAGCAGTTACGGTGGGACAGGGCGGAGCGAGCAGTACGTC. This chain joins TRBV28 and TRBJ2-7; TRBD1 aligns across 9 bases. The germline gives CDR1 MDHEN, CDR2 SYDVKM. V shed 4 bases, J shed 6 bases, and the junction held 10 bases outside the gene matches. The CDR3 sequence is 15 residues long.

This clonotype was picked up one time. J is TRBJ1-1 and V is TRBV13; weak D call: TRBD1 (6 bases). This CDR3 has 15 amino acids. Germline loops: CDR1 PRHDT, CDR2 FYEKMQ (reference sequence). Deletions cut 6 bases from V and 2 bases from J, with 16 bases between. CDR3 DNA: TGTGCCAGCAGTCCGACAGGACCAATAAACACTGAAGCTTTCTTT. Protein sequence: CASSPTGPINTEAFF.

The genes are TRBV13 and TRBJ2-7, with 10 bases that match TRBD1. Unmatched junction bases numbered 9, after V lost 4 bases and J lost 9 bases. This CDR3 is 14 amino acids long. Germline lookup yields CDR1 PRHDT and CDR2 FYEKMQ (reference sequence). CDR3 amino acids: CASSSGQGNRWQYF. CDR3 nucleotide sequence: TGTGCCAGCAGCTCGGGACAGGGGAATAGGTGGCAGTACTTC.

The sample holds many counts of this clonotype. The chain joins TRBV7-2 to TRBJ1-2; no reliable D call. CDR1 SGHTA and CDR2 FQGNSA come from the germline V gene. The V end lost 5 bases, the J end lost 5 bases, and 18 bases lay between the germline ends. The CDR3 extends over 15 amino acids. The DNA for the CDR3 is TGTGCCAGCAGCCTTAATCGGTTCCCCACTTATGGCTACACCTTC. It codes for CASSLNRFPTYGYTF.

This clonotype was detected only a few times. This chain joins TRBV19 and TRBJ2-2, with D possibly matching TRBD2 (5 bases). Germline V CDR1 and CDR2: LNHDA, SQIVND (reference sequence). V lost 2 bases, J lost 3 bases, and 13 bases lay in between. The CDR3 length is 16 residues. CDR3 sequence: CASSILRDGDTGELFF. The CDR3 DNA reads TGTGCCAGTAGTATATTGAGGGATGGGGACACCGGGGAGCTGTTTTTT. The entire variable domain, with the rest obtained from reference TRBV19 and TRBJ2-2, is as follows: DGGITQSPKYLFRKEGQNVTLSCEQNLNHDAMYWYRQDPGQGLRLIYYSQIVNDFQKGDIAEGYSVSREKKESFPLTVTSAQKNPTAFYLCASSILRDGDTGELFFGEGSRLTVL.

The chain joins TRBV6-5 to TRBJ2-5; 7 nucleotides agree with TRBD1. CDR1 is MNHEY and CDR2 is SVGAGI in the germline V gene. The CDR3 spans 15 residues. Trimming removed 1 base from V and 5 bases from J; junction bases left unmatched: 7. DNA of the CDR3: TGTGCCAGCAGTTACTTAGGGGGCGAGTGGGAGACCCAGTACTTC. This encodes CASSYLGGEWETQYF.

This clonotype showed up just a few times. The chain uses TRBV7-9 and TRBJ2-1; 8 bases are shared with TRBD1. CDR1 SEHNR and CDR2 FQNEAQ come from the germline V gene (reference sequence). The length of the CDR3 is 15 residues. V shed 3 bases and J 2 bases; nucleotides not matched to a gene: 3. Here the CDR3 reads CASSLTQGAYNEQFF. In nucleotides, the CDR3 is TGTGCCAGCAGCTTGACACAGGGGGCCTACAATGAGCAGTTCTTC. The entire variable domain, with the rest obtained from reference TRBV7-9 and TRBJ2-1, is as follows: DTGVSQNPRHKITKRGQNVTFRCDPISEHNRLYWYRQTLGQGPEFLTYFQNEAQLEKSRLLSDRFSAERPKGSFSTLEIQRTEQGDSAMYLCASSLTQGAYNEQFFGPGTRLTVL.

CDR3 sequence: CATSRLIGDQETQYF. DNA of the CDR3: TGTGCCACCAGCAGGTTGATAGGAGACCAAGAGACCCAGTACTTC. This chain uses TRBV15 with TRBJ2-5; D remains unclear. V lost 3 bases and J 0 bases, leaving 11 bases between the germline ends. From germline, CDR1 is LNHNV and CDR2 YYDKDF (reference sequence). This CDR3 comprises 15 residues. Drawing the rest from reference TRBV15 and TRBJ2-5, the complete variable domain is DAMVIQNPRYQVTQFGKPVTLSCSQTLNHNVMYWYQQKSSQAPKLLFHYYDKDFNNEADTPDNFQSRRPNTSFCFLDIRSPGLGDTAMYLCATSRLIGDQETQYFGPGTRLLVL.

This rearrangement joins TRBV15 to TRBJ2-3, with D hard to call. The CDR3 is 15 amino acids. V was trimmed by 2 bases and J by 0 bases, leaving 9 bases between them. CDR1 LNHNV and CDR2 YYDKDF come from the germline V gene (reference sequence). The CDR3 DNA reads TGTGCCACCAGCAGAAGTAAGCCTAGCACAGATACGCAGTATTTT. It encodes CATSRSKPSTDTQYF.

The rearrangement uses TRBV12-3 or TRBV12-4 and TRBJ2-7, with D possibly TRBD1 on 6 matching bases. The CDR3 covers 17 residues. Trimming shortened V by 4 bases and J by 3 bases, and 22 bases separated the two germline ends. The CDR3 here is CASSSTSTGHLLYEQYF. The CDR3, as DNA: TGTGCCAGCAGTTCGACATCGACGGGACACCTACTCTACGAGCAGTACTTC.

V is TRBV11-2 and J is TRBJ2-3, with D perhaps matching TRBD1 or TRBD2 (7 bases each). This CDR3 has 16 residues. Germline loops: CDR1 SGHAT, CDR2 FQNNGV. V lost 2 bases to trimming and J lost 4 bases, with 16 bases between them. The CDR3 region is CASSLTAAGGADTQYF. CDR3 coding DNA: TGTGCCAGCAGCTTAACGGCGGCAGGGGGGGCAGATACGCAGTATTTT.

This clonotype turned up a few times. V usage is TRBV5-5 and J usage is TRBJ2-7, with 8 bases aligning to TRBD1. Looked up from germline, CDR1 is SGHKS and CDR2 is YYEKEE (reference sequence). The junction had 8 bases not matched to a gene; V was cut back by 4 bases and J by 5 bases. CDR3 length equals 14 residues. The CDR3 coding sequence is TGTGCCAGCAGCCCAGGACAGGGTGGAAACGAGCAGTACGTC. Translation: CASSPGQGGNEQYV.

V gene TRBV7-3 combines with J gene TRBJ2-3; D gene ambiguous. Germline CDR1 and CDR2: SGHTA and FQGTGA. Trimming took 2 bases from V and 0 from J, leaving 9 bases between them. The CDR3 totals 15 residues. For the CDR3, the DNA is TGTGCCAGCAGCTTATCTTCGGTTAGCACAGATACGCAGTATTTT. Amino acid sequence: CASSLSSVSTDTQYF.

The chain joins TRBV6-2 or TRBV6-3 to TRBJ2-7; D uncertain. Trimming removed 1 base from V and 1 base from J, with 8 bases in between. The CDR3 runs to 14 residues. Germline CDR1 is MNHEY and CDR2 is SVGEGT. CDR3 bases: TGTGCCAGCAGTTACTTGGACGGATCCTACGAGCAGTACGTC. Encoded protein: CASSYLDGSYEQYV.

The chain couples TRBV27 to TRBJ1-1, with 9 bases lining up with TRBD1. Trimming at V came to 6 bases and at J to 3 bases, leaving 8 bases not matched to a gene. The CDR3 is made up of 15 amino acids. Germline loops: CDR1 MNHEY, CDR2 SMNVEV (reference sequence). CDR3 coding DNA: TGTGCCAGCAGCTCGGGACAGGGAACCTACACTGAAGCTTTCTTT. Protein sequence: CASSSGQGTYTEAFF.

The rearrangement links TRBV10-3 to TRBJ2-3, with D unclear. CDR3 length: 14 residues. Trimming shortened V by 2 bases and J by 9 bases, and 15 bases separated the two germline ends. Germline V CDR1 and CDR2: ENHRY, SYGVKD. The chain's CDR3 is CAISEVAGSRTQYF. CDR3 DNA sequence: TGTGCCATCAGTGAGGTGGCCGGCTCGCGAACGCAGTATTTT.

This clonotype occurred a few times. This rearrangement joins TRBV20-1 to TRBJ2-3, with 10 bases fitting TRBD2. V dropped 0 bases and J dropped 4; count of bases not matched to a gene: 10. CDR3 length: 17 amino acids. Per germline, CDR1 DFQATT and CDR2 SNEGSKA (reference sequence). The CDR3 sequence: CSARDSASGGAADTQYF. The CDR3 bases are TGCAGTGCTAGAGATTCAGCGAGCGGGGGGGCCGCAGATACGCAGTATTTT.

The CDR3 DNA reads TGTGCCAGCAGTTACTCGGTGGACAGGTTCAACTTCACAGATACGCAGTATTTT. Encoded protein: CASSYSVDRFNFTDTQYF. V usage is TRBV6-5 and J usage is TRBJ2-3; 7 positions agree with TRBD1. This CDR3 spans 18 amino acids. Germline values: CDR1 MNHEY, CDR2 SVGAGI. V lost 0 bases to trimming and J lost 2 bases; unmatched junction nucleotides: 11.

V is TRBV19 and J is TRBJ2-2; D unclear. Trimming shortened V by 0 bases and J by 7 bases, and 9 bases separated the two germline ends. Germline values: CDR1 LNHDA, CDR2 SQIVND (reference sequence). CDR3 size: 14 residues. Here the CDR3 reads CASSIEAGYGELFF. In nucleotides, the CDR3 is TGTGCCAGTAGTATAGAGGCAGGATACGGGGAGCTGTTTTTT.

This clonotype was observed a few times. V is TRBV2 and J is TRBJ2-1; 7 bases are shared with TRBD2. V trimming: 5 bases; J trimming: 13 bases; junction bases outside the gene matches: 8. CDR1 is SNHLY and CDR2 is FYNNEI in the germline V gene. This CDR3 has 12 residues. The DNA of the CDR3 is TGTGCCAGCAGTCTACTAGCGATAGAACAGTTCTTC. This encodes CASSLLAIEQFF. Filled out from reference TRBV2 and TRBJ2-1, the complete variable domain reads EPEVTQTPSHQVTQMGQEVILRCVPISNHLYFYWYRQILGQKVEFLVSFYNNEISEKSEIFDDQFSVERPDGSNFTLKIRSTKLEDSAMYFCASSLLAIEQFFGPGTRLTVL.

V gene TRBV9 combines with J gene TRBJ2-5; D remains unclear. Trimming removed 2 bases from V and 5 bases from J, with 10 bases in between. The CDR3 consists of 13 residues. The germline CDR1 and CDR2 sequences are SGDLS and YYNGEE. The CDR3 sequence is CASSVETMETQYF. In nucleotides, the CDR3 is TGTGCCAGCAGCGTTGAGACCATGGAGACCCAGTACTTC. Filled out from reference TRBV9 and TRBJ2-5, the complete variable domain reads DSGVTQTPKHLITATGQRVTLRCSPRSGDLSVYWYQQSLDQGLQFLIQYYNGEERAKGNILERFSAQQFPDLHSELNLSSLELGDSALYFCASSVETMETQYFGPGTRLLVL.

The genes are TRBV28 and TRBJ2-7; TRBD2 agrees at 8 bases. The CDR3 is made up of 15 amino acids. Germline trimming cut 6 bases from V and 6 bases from J; bases unmatched to any gene: 13. Germline loops: CDR1 MDHEN, CDR2 SYDVKM. DNA of the CDR3: TGTGCCAGCAGCTCAGCCGGGACTAGTACTTTCGAGCAGTACGTC. Protein product: CASSSAGTSTFEQYV.

This clonotype was detected only a few times. V is TRBV7-9 and J is TRBJ2-1; TRBD2 agrees at 7 bases. This CDR3 is built from 15 residues. After removal of 6 bases from V and 5 bases from J, the junction contained 10 bases not matched to a gene. CDR1 and CDR2 (germline): SEHNR, FQNEAQ (reference sequence). The CDR3 sequence is CASSLLGGEDNEQFF. In DNA, the CDR3 is TGTGCCAGCAGTCTTTTGGGGGGGGAGGACAATGAGCAGTTCTTC.

The V gene is TRBV27, the J gene TRBJ2-1; a weak D match, TRBD2 (7 bases). V dropped 5 bases and J dropped 2 bases, with 19 bases sitting between them. Germline CDR1 and CDR2: MNHEY and SMNVEV (reference sequence). CDR3 length equals 17 residues. CDR3 bases: TGTGCCAGCAGTCCCCGGAAGGGGGGGGGCCCCTACAATGAGCAGTTCTTC. It yields the protein CASSPRKGGGPYNEQFF.

This clonotype was counted a few times. V is TRBV19 and J is TRBJ1-6; 7 bases map to TRBD1. The CDR3 is 16 amino acids. J lost 0 bases, V lost 6 bases, and 5 bases had no gene match. Germline V CDR1 and CDR2: LNHDA, SQIVND (reference sequence). Here the CDR3 reads CASSTTGSSYNSPLHF. The CDR3 DNA follows: TGTGCCAGTAGCACGACAGGGAGCTCCTATAATTCACCCCTCCACTTT.

This chain joins TRBV20-1 and TRBJ2-3; the D gene is possibly TRBD1 (6 bases). This CDR3 is built from 16 residues. Deletions cut 1 base from V and 4 bases from J, with 18 bases between. The V gene's germline CDR1 is DFQATT and CDR2 SNEGSKA (reference sequence). Written as DNA, the CDR3 is TGCAGTGCTAGAGGCCCAGGGGCGGCGTTCGCAGATACGCAGTATTTT. This sequence encodes CSARGPGAAFADTQYF.

V is TRBV6-1 and J is TRBJ1-5; maybe TRBD1 (6 bases). V dropped 6 bases and J dropped 4 bases, with 10 bases sitting between them. CDR1 is MNHNS and CDR2 is SASEGT in the germline V gene. The CDR3 extends over 13 amino acids. CDR3 amino acids: CASRGDMNQPQHF. In nucleotides, the CDR3 is TGTGCCAGCAGAGGGGACATGAATCAGCCCCAGCATTTT.

A word on this clonotype: A clone one base away is much larger, so this may be a read error. The chain couples TRBV7-2 to TRBJ2-1; possibly TRBD2 for D (7 bases). The CDR3 extends over 15 amino acids. Germline values: CDR1 SGHTA, CDR2 FQGNSA. CDR3 sequence reads: CASNLGGGAGNEQFF. CDR3 sequence (DNA): TGTGCCAGCAACTTAGGGGGGGGGGCCGGCAATGAGCAGTTCTTC.

This sequence joins TRBV7-9 and TRBJ2-2; TRBD1 or TRBD2 may be the D gene (5 bases each). Trimming pared 5 bases from V and 6 bases from J, leaving 16 bases between. The germline V gene has CDR1 SEHNR and CDR2 FQNEAQ (reference sequence). This CDR3 contains 15 residues. Here the CDR3 reads CASSPALGTSGELFF. The DNA of the CDR3 is TGTGCCAGCAGCCCGGCCCTCGGGACGTCCGGGGAGCTGTTTTTT.

This clonotype was recorded at least ten times. The chain is built from TRBV7-8 and TRBJ1-4; D is perhaps TRBD1 (6 bases). V was cut by 5 bases and J by 3 bases, with 13 bases left in between. CDR1 and CDR2 (germline): SGHVS, FQNEAQ. The CDR3 loop spans 15 amino acids. The CDR3, as DNA: TGTGCCAGCAGCCTGGGGGCCTACTCTAATGAAAAACTGTTTTTT. Protein: CASSLGAYSNEKLFF.

This chain links TRBV15 with TRBJ2-3, with TRBD1 matching 9 bases. The CDR3 length is 16 residues. J gave up 7 bases and V 1 base, and 9 bases lay outside the gene matches. CDR1 LNHNV and CDR2 YYDKDF come from the germline V gene (reference sequence). CDR3 coding DNA: TGTGCCACCAGCAGAGGAAACAGGGGGCGGTCAAATACGCAGTATTTT. This translates into CATSRGNRGRSNTQYF.